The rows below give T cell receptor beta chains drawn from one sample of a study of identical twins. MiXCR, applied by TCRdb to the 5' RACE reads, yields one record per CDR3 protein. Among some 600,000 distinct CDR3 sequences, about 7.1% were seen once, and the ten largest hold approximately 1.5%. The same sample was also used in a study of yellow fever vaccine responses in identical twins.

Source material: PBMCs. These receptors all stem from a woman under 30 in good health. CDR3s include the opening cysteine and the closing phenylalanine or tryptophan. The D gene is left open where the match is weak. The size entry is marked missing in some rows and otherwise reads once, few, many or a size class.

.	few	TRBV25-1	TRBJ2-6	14	CASSEGSGANVLTF	TGTGCCAGCAGTGAAGGCTCTGGGGCCAACGTCCTGACTTTC
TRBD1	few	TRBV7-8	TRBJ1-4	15	CASSGQGGGDEKLFF	TGTGCCAGCAGCGGCCAGGGGGGCGGAGATGAAAAACTGTTTTTT
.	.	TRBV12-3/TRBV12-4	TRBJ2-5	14	CASSFLRGFETQYF	TGTGCCAGCAGTTTCCTAAGAGGGTTTGAGACCCAGTACTTC
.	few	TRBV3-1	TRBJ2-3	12	CASSPGDGTQYF	TGTGCCAGCAGCCCAGGGGACGGTACGCAGTATTTT
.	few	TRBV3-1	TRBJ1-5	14	CASSQTGNYQPQHF	TGTGCCAGCAGCCAAACAGGGAACTATCAGCCCCAGCATTTT
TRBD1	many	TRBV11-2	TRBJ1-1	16	CASSLLKGAKAIEAFF	TGTGCCAGCAGCTTATTGAAGGGGGCAAAGGCAATTGAAGCTTTCTTT
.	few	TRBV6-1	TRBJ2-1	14	CASMQGLTYNEQFF	TGTGCCAGCATGCAGGGGTTAACCTACAATGAGCAGTTCTTC
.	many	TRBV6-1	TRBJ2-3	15	CASSEVPGPTDTQYF	TGTGCCAGCAGCGAAGTTCCGGGGCCCACAGATACGCAGTATTTT
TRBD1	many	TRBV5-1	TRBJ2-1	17	CASSLAGGALAYNEQFF	TGCGCCAGCAGCTTGGCAGGGGGCGCCTTGGCCTACAATGAGCAGTTCTTC
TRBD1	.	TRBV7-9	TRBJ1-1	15	CASSRTGTGNTEAFF	TGTGCCAGCAGCCGCACCGGGACAGGGAACACTGAAGCTTTCTTT
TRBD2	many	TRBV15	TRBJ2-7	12	CATSKGLYEQYF	TGTGCCACCAGCAAGGGACTATACGAGCAGTACTTC
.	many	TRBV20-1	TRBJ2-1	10	CSAERDSQFF	TGCAGTGCTGAACGGGACTCGCAGTTCTTC
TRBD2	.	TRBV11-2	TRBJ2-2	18	CASSLDPGRLPSSGELFF	TGTGCCAGCAGCTTAGACCCCGGGAGGCTACCGTCTTCCGGGGAGCTGTTTTTT
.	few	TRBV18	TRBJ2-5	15	CASSPPQRSQETQYF	TGTGCCAGCTCACCCCCGCAGCGGTCCCAAGAGACCCAGTACTTC
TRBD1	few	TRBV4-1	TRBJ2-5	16	CASSQARTGKQETQYF	TGCGCCAGCAGCCAGGCCAGGACAGGGAAGCAAGAGACCCAGTACTTC
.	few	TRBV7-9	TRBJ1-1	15	CASSLASGADTEAFF	TGTGCCAGCAGCTTAGCATCGGGGGCGGACACTGAAGCTTTCTTT
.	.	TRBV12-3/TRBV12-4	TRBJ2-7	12	CASSSSPYEQYF	TGTGCCAGCAGCTCCTCTCCCTACGAGCAGTACTTC